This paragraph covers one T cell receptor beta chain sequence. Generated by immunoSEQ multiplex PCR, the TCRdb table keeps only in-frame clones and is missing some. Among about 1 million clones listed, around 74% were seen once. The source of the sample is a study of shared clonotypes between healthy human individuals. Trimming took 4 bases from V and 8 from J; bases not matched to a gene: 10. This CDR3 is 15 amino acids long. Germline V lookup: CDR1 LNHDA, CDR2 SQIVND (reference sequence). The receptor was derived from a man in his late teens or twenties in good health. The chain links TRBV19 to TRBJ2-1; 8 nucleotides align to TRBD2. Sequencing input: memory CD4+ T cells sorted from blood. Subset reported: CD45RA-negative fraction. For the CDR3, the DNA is TGTGCCAGTAGTACGTCCCGAGCGGGGGTTGATGAGCAGTTCTTC. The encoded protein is CASSTSRAGVDEQFF.